The 16 T cell receptor beta chains below all came from one sample that was sequenced in a study of blood T cell repertoires in COVID-19. This table comes from immunoSEQ multiplex PCR, and its TCRdb copy is limited to in-frame clones, with some not included. Of roughly 160,000 clones listed, approximately 85% are singletons. Specimen: peripheral blood. The receptors shown here come from a woman aged 55 to 70 with COVID-19, enrolled during active disease.

The chain is built from TRBV13 and TRBJ2-3; D is possibly TRBD2 (6 bases). CDR1 is PRHDT and CDR2 is FYEKMQ in the germline V gene (reference sequence). This CDR3 spans 16 amino acids. V was pared by 5 bases and J by 2 bases, with 17 bases between. CDR3 protein: CASSRGTGYYTDTQYF. DNA for the CDR3: TGTGCCAGCAGCCGGGGGACGGGATACTACACAGATACGCAGTATTTT.

The chain carries TRBV11-2 and TRBJ1-2; 8 bases are shared with TRBD1. Germline V gives CDR1 SGHAT, CDR2 FQNNGV. The CDR3 contains 15 residues. The ends lost 0 bases at V and 4 bases at J; junction bases unmatched: 4. CDR3 nucleotide sequence: TGTGCCAGCAGCTTAGAAGTCAGGGGGCCCTATGGCTACACCTTC. It yields the protein CASSLEVRGPYGYTF.

The chain recombines TRBV21-1 with TRBJ1-5. TRBV21-1 is a pseudogene. The CDR3 sequence is 16 residues long. CDR3 coding DNA: TGTGCCAGCAGCAAAAGGAAAAGGGAGGGCAATCAGCCCCAGCATTTT. Its protein is CASSKRKREGNQPQHF.

This clone was detected only a few times. The gene calls are TRBV5-5 and TRBJ1-5, with 8 bases matching TRBD1. The germline V gene has CDR1 SGHKS and CDR2 YYEKEE (reference sequence). This CDR3 is 15 amino acids long. Trimming cost V 2 bases and J 5 bases; bases outside gene matches: 6. The CDR3 nucleotides are TGTGCCAGCAGCTTAGCTCAGGGGGCGTATCAGCCCCAGCATTTT. Protein product: CASSLAQGAYQPQHF.

The chain recombines TRBV28 with TRBJ1-1; TRBD1 is a possible D gene (6 bases). The CDR3 sequence is 15 residues long. Trimming took 4 bases from V and 4 from J, leaving 16 bases between them. Per germline, CDR1 MDHEN and CDR2 SYDVKM. CDR3 in DNA: TGTGCCAGCAGTTCCTCTACAGGGAAGGGCACTGAAGCTTTCTTT. Its translation: CASSSSTGKGTEAFF.

This chain uses TRBV4-1 with TRBJ1-4, with 10 bases matching TRBD1. The germline gives CDR1 MGHRA, CDR2 YSYEKL. This CDR3 comprises 18 residues. V lost 3 bases to trimming and J lost 2 bases; unmatched junction nucleotides: 9. The CDR3 loop reads CASSHRQGAVATNEKLFF. CDR3 in DNA: TGCGCCAGCAGCCACAGACAGGGGGCGGTTGCGACTAATGAAAAACTGTTTTTT.

The rearrangement joins TRBV27 to TRBJ2-3; 14 nucleotides line up with TRBD2. The germline V gene has CDR1 MNHEY and CDR2 SMNVEV (reference sequence). This CDR3 spans 17 amino acids. V lost 5 bases to trimming and J lost 3 bases; unmatched junction nucleotides: 7. For the CDR3, the DNA is TGTGCCAGCAGTCTCAGGACTAGCGGGAGGCCTACAGATACGCAGTATTTT. As protein: CASSLRTSGRPTDTQYF.

This clone has a handful of counts. The V gene is TRBV11-2, the J gene TRBJ2-5; the match to TRBD1 covers 7 bases. The CDR3 has 16 amino acids. CDR1 is SGHAT and CDR2 is FQNNGV in the germline V gene. After removal of 1 base from V and 3 bases from J, the junction contained 8 bases not matched to a gene. This chain's CDR3 is CASSLALGQGEETQYF. In DNA, the CDR3 is TGTGCCAGCAGCTTAGCTTTGGGGCAGGGGGAAGAGACCCAGTACTTC.

V is TRBV5-1 and J is TRBJ2-3, with TRBD2 matching 11 bases. Germline V lookup: CDR1 SGHRS, CDR2 YFSETQ. This CDR3 is built from 16 residues. V lost 3 bases, J lost 2 bases, and 5 bases stayed unmatched. The CDR3 region has the DNA TGCGCCAGCAGCTCCCAACTAGCGGGAGCCACAGATACGCAGTATTTT. It yields the protein CASSSQLAGATDTQYF.

V gene TRBV6-6 combines with J gene TRBJ1-2, with TRBD1 matching 9 bases. J gave up 8 bases and V 2 bases, and 9 bases lay outside the gene matches. CDR3 length equals 15 residues. Germline assignment: CDR1 MNHNY and CDR2 SVGAGI (reference sequence). The CDR3 DNA reads as TGTGCCAGCAGTTACCGACAGGGGGTAGTATTAGGCTACACCTTC. As protein: CASSYRQGVVLGYTF.

The chain has TRBV28 and TRBJ1-2; 7 bases map to TRBD1. Germline V gene data show CDR1 as MDHEN and CDR2 as SYDVKM. This CDR3 comprises 17 residues. The ends lost 5 bases at V and 4 bases at J; junction bases unmatched: 16. The CDR3 DNA sequence: TGTGCCAGCAGTACCGGGACAGCTATATTAGGCCTCTATGGCTACACCTTC. Its translation is CASSTGTAILGLYGYTF.

This clone was observed once. The chain recombines TRBV10-3 with TRBJ1-2, with 12 nucleotides matching TRBD1. The CDR3 has 16 residues. Germline CDR1 reads ENHRY; CDR2 reads SYGVKD. Trimming removed 5 bases from V and 0 bases from J; junction bases left unmatched: 4. The CDR3 reads CAISPGQGAANYGYTF. The CDR3 DNA reads as TGTGCCATCAGTCCGGGACAGGGGGCAGCTAACTATGGCTACACCTTC.

V and J are TRBV7-9 and TRBJ2-1, with 10 bases that match TRBD2. This CDR3 region has 14 residues. Germline V gives CDR1 SEHNR, CDR2 FQNEAQ (reference sequence). V lost 5 bases, J lost 10 bases, and 8 bases stayed unmatched. The CDR3, as DNA: TGTGCCAGCAGCCCGTTAGAACTAGCGGGGGAGCAGTTCTTC. It is translated as CASSPLELAGEQFF.

This clone was found a few times. The chain is built from TRBV19 and TRBJ1-6; D ambiguous. Trimming removed 5 bases from V and 6 bases from J, with 5 bases in between. CDR3 length: 12 residues. Germline CDR1 LNHDA, CDR2 SQIVND (reference sequence). For the CDR3, the DNA is TGTGCCAGTAGTCACAGTAATTCACCCCTCCACTTT. Its translation is CASSHSNSPLHF.

There are many counts of this clone. CDR3 sequence: CASSFRGGGHNEQFF. The CDR3 coding sequence is TGTGCCAGCAGCTTCCGTGGGGGAGGACACAATGAGCAGTTCTTC. This rearrangement joins TRBV7-9 to TRBJ2-1, with D possibly matching TRBD2 (6 bases). Germline-derived CDR1 and CDR2 are SEHNR and FQNEAQ (reference sequence). Trimming took off 3 bases at V and 5 bases at J, with 14 bases between the two ends. The CDR3 is 15 amino acids.

The chain joins TRBV11-2 to TRBJ2-4; D ambiguous. Germline CDR1 is SGHAT and CDR2 is FQNNGV. The CDR3 sequence is 17 residues long. Trimming removed 0 bases at V and 0 bases at J, with 12 bases between. As DNA, the CDR3 is TGTGCCAGCAGCTTAGATTACGAGTCTATAGCCAAAAACATTCAGTACTTC. Its protein is CASSLDYESIAKNIQYF.